The T cell receptor beta chain described here comes from a study of technical replicates of blood from a handful of donors. Using immunoSEQ multiplex PCR, the repertoire was profiled, and TCRdb retains in-frame clones only, with some absent. The repertoire holds 70,000 to 85,000 clones, 95% to 98% seen once, with approximately 0.2% in the top ten. Germline CDR1 is SGHTA and CDR2 is FQGNSA. CDR3 size: 15 residues. The ends lost 3 bases at V and 6 bases at J; junction bases unmatched: 1. The chain carries TRBV7-2 and TRBJ2-2, with TRBD2 matching 13 bases. Sequencing was carried out using T cells isolated from PBMCs. The clonotype comes from a human donor in good health. The CDR3, as DNA: TGTGCCAGCAGCTTCGGACTAGCGGGAGCCGGGGAGCTGTTTTTT. This translates into CASSFGLAGAGELFF.